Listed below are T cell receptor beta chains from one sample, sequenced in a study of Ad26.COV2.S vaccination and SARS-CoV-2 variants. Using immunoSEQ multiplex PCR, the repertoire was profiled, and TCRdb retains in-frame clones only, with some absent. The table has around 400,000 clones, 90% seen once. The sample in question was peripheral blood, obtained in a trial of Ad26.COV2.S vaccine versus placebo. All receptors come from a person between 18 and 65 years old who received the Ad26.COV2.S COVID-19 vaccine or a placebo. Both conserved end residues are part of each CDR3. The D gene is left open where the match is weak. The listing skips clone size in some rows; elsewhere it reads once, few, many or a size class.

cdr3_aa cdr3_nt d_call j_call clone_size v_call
CSGNRQASSYNEQFF TGCAGCGGAAATCGACAGGCGAGCTCCTACAATGAGCAGTTCTTC . TRBJ2-1 once TRBV29-1
CASSLGQNTEAFF TGTGCCAGCAGTTTGGGTCAGAACACTGAAGCTTTCTTT . TRBJ1-1 . TRBV12-3/TRBV12-4
CSGPMNTEAFF TGCAGTGGGCCTATGAACACTGAAGCTTTCTTT . TRBJ1-1 . TRBV20-1
CASSSRESGSYNEQFF TGTGCCAGCAGTTCGAGGGAGTCGGGCTCCTACAATGAGCAGTTCTTC . TRBJ2-1 once TRBV28
CASSVAMGDLGYTF TGTGCCAGCAGCGTAGCTATGGGGGATCTCGGCTACACCTTC . TRBJ1-2 . TRBV9
CASSLGAFRGSTDTQYF TGTGCCAGCAGCTTGGGGGCATTTCGGGGTTCCACAGATACGCAGTATTTT . TRBJ2-3 . TRBV5-6
CASSLRDSPYNEQFF TGTGCCAGCAGCCTCCGGGACAGCCCTTACAATGAGCAGTTCTTC TRBD1 TRBJ2-1 once TRBV5-5
CAWSWETNEKLFF TGTGCCTGGAGCTGGGAAACTAATGAAAAACTGTTTTTT . TRBJ1-4 . TRBV30
CSVDKGQGPYGYTF TGCAGCGTTGATAAGGGACAGGGCCCCTATGGCTACACCTTC TRBD1 TRBJ1-2 . TRBV29-1
CASSYLGFEANQPQHF TGTGCCAGCAGTTACCTAGGGTTTGAGGCCAATCAGCCCCAGCATTTT . TRBJ1-5 . TRBV6-2/TRBV6-3
CASSDVGRGKVFNEKLFF TGTGCCAGCAGTGATGTGGGCAGGGGTAAAGTGTTTAATGAAAAACTGTTTTTT . TRBJ1-4 . TRBV25-1
CASSRSGQTYQETQYF TGTGCCAGCAGCCGTTCGGGACAGACGTACCAAGAGACCCAGTACTTC TRBD1 TRBJ2-5 . TRBV7-9
CASSPTGRTLVGETQYF TGTGCCAGCAGCCCAACGGGACGAACCCTGGTAGGGGAGACCCAGTACTTC . TRBJ2-5 once TRBV7-3
CASSGRSEVFAGELFF TGTGCCAGCAGCGGGAGGTCTGAAGTATTCGCCGGGGAGCTGTTTTTT . TRBJ2-2 . TRBV9
CASRQPGHKTGELFF TGTGCCAGTAGACAACCGGGACATAAGACCGGGGAGCTGTTTTTT . TRBJ2-2 . TRBV19
CASSLVSRVDTQYF TGTGCCAGCAGCTTAGTGTCCAGGGTCGATACGCAGTATTTT . TRBJ2-3 . TRBV7-6
CASSLVFGTGYGYTF TGTGCCAGCAGCTTAGTCTTTGGGACGGGCTATGGCTACACCTTC . TRBJ1-2 . TRBV7-2
CASSWDSANYGYTF TGTGCCAGCAGTTGGGACAGCGCTAACTATGGCTACACCTTC TRBD1 TRBJ1-2 . TRBV6-2/TRBV6-3
CASSGQGVTYEQYF TGTGCCAGCAGCGGACAGGGGGTGACCTACGAGCAGTACTTC TRBD1 TRBJ2-7 . TRBV7-2
CASSYSADTEAFF TGTGCCAGCAGTTACTCCGCGGACACTGAAGCTTTCTTT . TRBJ1-1 once TRBV6-5
CASSLKGPDGEQYF TGTGCCAGCAGTTTAAAGGGTCCCGACGGCGAGCAGTACTTC . TRBJ2-7 . TRBV27
CASSHQGAQVGELFF TGTGCCAGCAGCCACCAGGGGGCGCAGGTCGGGGAGCTGTTTTTT TRBD1 TRBJ2-2 . TRBV6-5
CASSPRGRTTDTQYF TGTGCCAGCTCACCACGAGGCAGAACTACAGATACGCAGTATTTT . TRBJ2-3 . TRBV18
CASSASTGRIKSAYNEQFF TGTGCCAGCAGCGCCTCAACGGGACGAATCAAATCGGCGTACAATGAGCAGTTCTTC . TRBJ2-1 once TRBV2
CASSPGTVDTGELFF TGTGCCAGCAGTCCAGGGACAGTCGACACCGGGGAGCTGTTTTTT TRBD1 TRBJ2-2 . TRBV11-2
CASSQGTDYGYTF TGTGCCAGCAGCCAAGGGACAGACTATGGCTACACCTTC TRBD1 TRBJ1-2 . TRBV13
CASSEQKNQPQHF TGTGCCAGTAGTGAGCAGAAAAATCAGCCCCAGCATTTT . TRBJ1-5 few TRBV19